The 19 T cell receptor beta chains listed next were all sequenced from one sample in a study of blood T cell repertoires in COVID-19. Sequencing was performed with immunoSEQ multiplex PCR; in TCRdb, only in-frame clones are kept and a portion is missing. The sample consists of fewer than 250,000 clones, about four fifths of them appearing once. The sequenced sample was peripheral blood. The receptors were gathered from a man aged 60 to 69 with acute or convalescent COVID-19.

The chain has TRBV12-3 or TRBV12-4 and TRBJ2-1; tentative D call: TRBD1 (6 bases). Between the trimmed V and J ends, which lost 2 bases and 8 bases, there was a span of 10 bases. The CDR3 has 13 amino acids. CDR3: CASSLRGYDEQFF. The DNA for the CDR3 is TGTGCCAGCAGTTTAAGGGGGTACGATGAGCAGTTCTTC.

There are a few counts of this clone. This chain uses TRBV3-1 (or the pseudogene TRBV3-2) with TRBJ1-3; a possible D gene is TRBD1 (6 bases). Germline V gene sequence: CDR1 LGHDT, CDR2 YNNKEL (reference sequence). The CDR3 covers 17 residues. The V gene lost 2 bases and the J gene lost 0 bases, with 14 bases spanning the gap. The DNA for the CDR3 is TGTGCCAGCAGCCAAAATCTCTTGGGACACTCTGGAAACACCATATATTTT. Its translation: CASSQNLLGHSGNTIYF.

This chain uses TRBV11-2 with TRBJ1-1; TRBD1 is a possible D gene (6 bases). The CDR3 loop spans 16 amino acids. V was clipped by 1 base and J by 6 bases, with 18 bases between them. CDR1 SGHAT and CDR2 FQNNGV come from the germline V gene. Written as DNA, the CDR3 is TGTGCCAGCAGCTTAGGGATGGCAGGGGCGAGGGCTGAAGCTTTCTTT. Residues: CASSLGMAGARAEAFF.

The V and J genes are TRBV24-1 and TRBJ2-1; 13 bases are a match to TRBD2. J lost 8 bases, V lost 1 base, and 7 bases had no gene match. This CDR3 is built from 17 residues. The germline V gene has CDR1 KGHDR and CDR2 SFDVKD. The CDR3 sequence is CATSDLGTSGIFDEQFF. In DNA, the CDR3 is TGTGCCACCAGTGATTTAGGGACTAGCGGGATTTTTGATGAGCAGTTCTTC.

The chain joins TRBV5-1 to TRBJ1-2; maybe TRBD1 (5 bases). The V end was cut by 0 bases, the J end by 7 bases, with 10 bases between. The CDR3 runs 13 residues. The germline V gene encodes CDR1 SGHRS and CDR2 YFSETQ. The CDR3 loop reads CASSLEGVSGYTF. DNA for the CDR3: TGCGCCAGCAGCTTGGAAGGGGTTAGTGGCTACACCTTC.

The CDR3 DNA reads TGTGCCAGCAGCCCGAGACTAGCGGGGGCCACCGGGGAGCTGTTTTTT. Protein sequence: CASSPRLAGATGELFF. The rearrangement joins TRBV9 to TRBJ2-2; 12 nucleotides align to TRBD2. V gave up 4 bases and J gave up 4 bases; unmatched junction bases: 5. CDR3 length: 16 amino acids. Germline V CDR1 and CDR2: SGDLS, YYNGEE.

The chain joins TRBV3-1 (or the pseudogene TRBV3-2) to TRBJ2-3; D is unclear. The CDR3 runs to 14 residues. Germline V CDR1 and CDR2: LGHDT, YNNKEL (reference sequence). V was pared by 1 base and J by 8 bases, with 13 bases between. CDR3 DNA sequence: TGTGCCAGCAGCCAAGGTTCCCCCGGTGGTACGCAGTATTTT. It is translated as CASSQGSPGGTQYF.

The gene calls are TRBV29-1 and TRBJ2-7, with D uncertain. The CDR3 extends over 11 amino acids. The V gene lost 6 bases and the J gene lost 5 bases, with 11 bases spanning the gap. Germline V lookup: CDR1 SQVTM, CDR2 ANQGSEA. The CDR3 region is CSVTQTDEQYF. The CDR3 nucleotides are TGCAGCGTGACCCAGACTGACGAGCAGTACTTC.

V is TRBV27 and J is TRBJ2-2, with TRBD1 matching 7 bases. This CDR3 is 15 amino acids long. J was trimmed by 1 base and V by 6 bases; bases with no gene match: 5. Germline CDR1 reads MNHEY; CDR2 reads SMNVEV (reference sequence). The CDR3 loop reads CASRPDRVNTGELFF. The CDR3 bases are TGTGCCAGCAGACCCGACAGGGTGAACACCGGGGAGCTGTTTTTT.

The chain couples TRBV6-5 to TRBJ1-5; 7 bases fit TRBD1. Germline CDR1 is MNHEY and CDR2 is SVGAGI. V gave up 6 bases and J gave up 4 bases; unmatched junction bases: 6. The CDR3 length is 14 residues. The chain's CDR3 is CASRGGQNNQPQHF. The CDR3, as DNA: TGTGCCAGCAGGGGGGGACAGAATAATCAGCCCCAGCATTTT.

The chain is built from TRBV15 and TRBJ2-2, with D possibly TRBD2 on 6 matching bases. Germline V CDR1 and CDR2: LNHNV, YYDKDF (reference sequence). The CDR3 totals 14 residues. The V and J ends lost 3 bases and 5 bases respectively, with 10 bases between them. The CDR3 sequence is CATSRLAGTGELFF. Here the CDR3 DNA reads TGTGCCACCAGCAGGCTTGCGGGGACCGGGGAGCTGTTTTTT. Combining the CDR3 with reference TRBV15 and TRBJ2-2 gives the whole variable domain DAMVIQNPRYQVTQFGKPVTLSCSQTLNHNVMYWYQQKSSQAPKLLFHYYDKDFNNEADTPDNFQSRRPNTSFCFLDIRSPGLGDTAMYLCATSRLAGTGELFFGEGSRLTVL.

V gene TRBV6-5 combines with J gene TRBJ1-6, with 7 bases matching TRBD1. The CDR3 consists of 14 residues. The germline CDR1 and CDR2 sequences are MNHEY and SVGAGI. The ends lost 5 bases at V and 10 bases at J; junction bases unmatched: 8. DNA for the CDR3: TGTGCCAGCAGTACCACAGGGGCTAACTCACCCCTCCACTTT. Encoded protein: CASSTTGANSPLHF.

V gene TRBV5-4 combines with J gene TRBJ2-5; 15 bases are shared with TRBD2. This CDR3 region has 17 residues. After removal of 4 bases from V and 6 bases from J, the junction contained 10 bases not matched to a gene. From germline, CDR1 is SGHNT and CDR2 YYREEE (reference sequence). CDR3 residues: CASSPRGLAGGQKTQYF. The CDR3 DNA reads TGTGCCAGCAGCCCCAGGGGACTAGCGGGAGGTCAGAAGACCCAGTACTTC.

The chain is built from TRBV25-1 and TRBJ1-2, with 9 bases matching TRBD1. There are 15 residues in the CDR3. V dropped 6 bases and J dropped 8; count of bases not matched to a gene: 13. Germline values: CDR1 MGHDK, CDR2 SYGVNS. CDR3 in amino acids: CASSGTGQGLVGYTF. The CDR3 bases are TGTGCCAGCAGCGGGACGGGACAGGGACTCGTGGGCTACACCTTC.

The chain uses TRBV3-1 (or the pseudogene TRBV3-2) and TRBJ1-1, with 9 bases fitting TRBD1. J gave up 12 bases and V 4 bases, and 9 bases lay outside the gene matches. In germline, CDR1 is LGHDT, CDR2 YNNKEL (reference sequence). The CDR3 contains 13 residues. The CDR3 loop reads CASSLRGDRVTFF. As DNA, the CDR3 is TGTGCCAGCAGCCTCAGAGGGGACAGGGTAACTTTCTTT.

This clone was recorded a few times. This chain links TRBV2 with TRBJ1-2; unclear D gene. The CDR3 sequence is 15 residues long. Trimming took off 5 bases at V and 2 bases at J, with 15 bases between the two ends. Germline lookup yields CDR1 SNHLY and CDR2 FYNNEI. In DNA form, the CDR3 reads TGTGCCAGCAGTCCCCTCCTATCCGGGAACTATGGCTACACCTTC. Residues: CASSPLLSGNYGYTF.

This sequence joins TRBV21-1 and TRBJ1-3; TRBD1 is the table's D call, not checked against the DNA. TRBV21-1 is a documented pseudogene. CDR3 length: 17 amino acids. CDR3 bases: TGTGCCAGCAGCAAGGGAGGTCAGGGGGCTAAGGGAAACACCATATATTTT. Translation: CASSKGGQGAKGNTIYF.

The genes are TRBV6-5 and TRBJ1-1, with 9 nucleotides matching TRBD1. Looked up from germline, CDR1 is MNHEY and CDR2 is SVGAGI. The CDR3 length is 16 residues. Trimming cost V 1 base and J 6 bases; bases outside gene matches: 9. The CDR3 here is CASSYLPGQGSAEAFF. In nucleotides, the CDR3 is TGTGCCAGCAGTTACTTACCGGGACAGGGTAGTGCTGAAGCTTTCTTT.

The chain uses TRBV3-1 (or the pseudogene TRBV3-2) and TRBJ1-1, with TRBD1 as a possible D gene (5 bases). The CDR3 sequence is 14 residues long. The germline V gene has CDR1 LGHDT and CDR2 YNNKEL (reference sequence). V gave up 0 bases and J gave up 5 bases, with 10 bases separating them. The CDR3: CASSQESGWTEAFF. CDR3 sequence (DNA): TGTGCCAGCAGCCAAGAGTCAGGGTGGACTGAAGCTTTCTTT.